The 16 T cell receptor beta chains below were found in one sample sequenced in a study of CD8+CD57+ T cells in acquired aplastic anemia. TCR beta VDJ combinations and CDR3 sequences were profiled from genomic DNA. TCRdb re-derived calls from the reads in MiXCR, one entry per CDR3 protein. The sample consists of 150,000 to 200,000 distinct CDR3 sequences, 63% of them appearing once. Sequenced sample: sorted CD4+, CD8+, or CD8+CD57+ T cells (not recorded which) from PBMCs. Source of these receptors: a human donor in good health.

This clonotype was recorded once. The V and J genes are TRBV2 and TRBJ2-3, with unresolved D. From germline, CDR1 is SNHLY and CDR2 FYNNEI. This CDR3 spans 12 amino acids. V dropped 3 bases and J dropped 11 bases, with 12 bases sitting between them. CDR3 coding DNA: TGTGCCAGCAGTGACGTCAGCTGGGTGCAGTATTTT. The encoded protein is CASSDVSWVQYF.

The chain carries TRBV29-1 and TRBJ2-7, with D maybe TRBD2 (7 bases). The CDR3 runs to 14 residues. The germline CDR1 and CDR2 sequences are SQVTM and ANQGSEA. Trimming cost V 6 bases and J 3 bases, with 18 bases left between them. The CDR3 coding sequence is TGCAGCGTGGGAGGGACACCCGACCTCTACGAGCAGTACTTC. Translation: CSVGGTPDLYEQYF.

This clonotype showed up many times. The CDR3 DNA is TGTGCCAGCAGCGGTCTAGCGGGAGGGGGTGAGCAGTACTTC. It encodes CASSGLAGGGEQYF. The gene calls are TRBV9 and TRBJ2-7; 12 bases map to TRBD2. V lost 3 bases, J lost 7 bases, and 5 bases stayed unmatched. The CDR3 totals 14 residues. CDR1 is SGDLS, CDR2 YYNGEE, per germline.

This clonotype was observed a few times. This CDR3 is CSVEVPGNYGYTF. The CDR3 DNA reads TGCAGTGTCGAAGTCCCGGGGAACTATGGCTACACCTTC. This chain connects TRBV20-1 to TRBJ1-2, with D unresolved. V was pared by 7 bases and J by 2 bases, with 14 bases between. CDR3 length: 13 residues. Germline V gene lookup returns CDR1 DFQATT and CDR2 SNEGSKA (reference sequence).

The chain uses TRBV2 and TRBJ1-2, with D tentatively TRBD1 (5 bases). V was trimmed by 7 bases and J by 1 base, leaving 31 bases between them. The V gene's germline CDR1 is SNHLY and CDR2 FYNNEI. The CDR3 sequence is 20 residues long. CDR3 nucleotide sequence: TGTGCCAGCACGACCCCGCGAGGGGCCAATCTTTCCCCCCTTAACTATGGCTACACCTTC. It translates to CASTTPRGANLSPLNYGYTF.

This clonotype was found a few times. The chain uses TRBV15 and TRBJ2-7, with D possibly matching TRBD2 (6 bases). The germline CDR1 and CDR2 sequences are LNHNV and YYDKDF (reference sequence). Trimming shortened V by 0 bases and J by 5 bases, and 17 bases separated the two germline ends. CDR3 length: 16 amino acids. This CDR3 is CATSRDKSGLNNEQYF. The CDR3 DNA is TGTGCCACCAGCAGAGATAAATCGGGACTTAATAACGAGCAGTACTTC.

This rearrangement joins TRBV24-1 to TRBJ2-1; the D gene is possibly TRBD1 (6 bases). Germline CDR1 is KGHDR and CDR2 is SFDVKD. The CDR3 runs 12 residues. The ends were cut back, 4 bases at V and 13 bases at J, with 13 bases in the middle. CDR3 amino acids: CATSDPDRPQFF. The CDR3 DNA reads as TGTGCCACCAGTGACCCGGACAGACCCCAGTTCTTC.

This chain connects TRBV6-1 to TRBJ1-2; the match to TRBD1 covers 8 bases. There are 13 residues in the CDR3. Per the germline V gene, CDR1 is MNHNS and CDR2 is SASEGT. J lost 5 bases, V lost 6 bases, and 5 bases had no gene match. The CDR3 region has the DNA TGTGCCAGCAGCGTAGACAGGGGATATGGCTACACCTTC. It specifies CASSVDRGYGYTF.

This chain connects TRBV20-1 to TRBJ1-3; no reliable D call. Between the trimmed V and J ends, which lost 3 bases and 4 bases, there was a span of 10 bases. The CDR3 runs to 13 residues. Germline V CDR1 and CDR2: DFQATT, SNEGSKA (reference sequence). CDR3 bases: TGCAGTGCTAGGCAGGCCTCCGGAAACACCATATATTTT. This translates into CSARQASGNTIYF.

V is TRBV5-1 and J is TRBJ2-3, with TRBD1 identical over 7 bases. Trimming at V came to 5 bases and at J to 1 base, leaving 4 bases not matched to a gene. The germline CDR1 and CDR2 sequences are SGHRS and YFSETQ. This CDR3 region has 14 residues. The CDR3 protein is CASRITGGTDTQYF. CDR3 bases: TGCGCCAGCAGAATAACAGGGGGCACAGATACGCAGTATTTT.

The J gene is TRBJ2-7, the V gene TRBV7-8; tentatively, D is TRBD2 (5 bases). The CDR3 consists of 13 residues. Germline V gene sequence: CDR1 SGHVS, CDR2 FQNEAQ. With 1 base removed from V and 3 bases from J, the gap between germline ends came to 7 bases. The CDR3 loop reads CASSLDGIYEQYF. The CDR3 region has the DNA TGTGCCAGCAGCTTAGACGGGATCTACGAGCAGTACTTC.

Comment on this clonotype: This may be a read error: a much more frequent sequence differs by one nucleotide. The rearrangement uses TRBV11-3 and TRBJ2-3; TRBD2 aligns across 10 bases. This CDR3 spans 18 amino acids. Per the germline V gene, CDR1 is SGHNT and CDR2 is YENEEA. The CDR3 DNA is TGTGCCAGCAGCATATGGGAAACTAGCGGGACTTCCACAGATACGCGGTATTTT. It codes for CASSIWETSGTSTDTRYF.

There are many counts of this clonotype. The chain carries TRBV6-6 and TRBJ2-3; perhaps TRBD2 as D (6 bases). This CDR3 contains 14 residues. With 8 bases removed from V and 6 bases from J, the gap between germline ends came to 18 bases. The V gene's germline CDR1 is MNHNY and CDR2 SVGAGI (reference sequence). CDR3 sequence (DNA): TGTGCCAGCTCTAAGGTCGGGAGTTCTGATACGCAGTATTTT. Amino acid sequence: CASSKVGSSDTQYF.

This rearrangement joins TRBV29-1 to TRBJ2-1, with a weak D call TRBD1 (6 bases). With 7 bases removed from V and 2 bases from J, the gap between germline ends came to 12 bases. This CDR3 has 13 amino acids. CDR1 is SQVTM and CDR2 is ANQGSEA in the germline V gene. CDR3 loop: CSALTGTYNEQFF. CDR3 in DNA: TGCAGCGCCCTAACAGGGACCTACAATGAGCAGTTCTTC.

V usage is TRBV2 and J usage is TRBJ2-3; 7 positions match TRBD2. Germline trimming cut 6 bases from V and 0 bases from J; bases unmatched to any gene: 3. The CDR3 spans 14 residues. From germline, CDR1 is SNHLY and CDR2 FYNNEI. The CDR3 is CASRAGISTDTQYF. The CDR3 DNA follows: TGTGCCAGCAGAGCGGGGATTAGCACAGATACGCAGTATTTT.

V gene TRBV7-8 combines with J gene TRBJ1-3, with D uncertain. The CDR3 covers 14 residues. The germline CDR1 and CDR2 sequences are SGHVS and FQNEAQ. Trimming removed 5 bases from V and 0 bases from J, with 8 bases in between. The CDR3 DNA reads TGTGCCAGCAGCACTGGGAACTCTGGAAACACCATATATTTT. Amino acids: CASSTGNSGNTIYF.